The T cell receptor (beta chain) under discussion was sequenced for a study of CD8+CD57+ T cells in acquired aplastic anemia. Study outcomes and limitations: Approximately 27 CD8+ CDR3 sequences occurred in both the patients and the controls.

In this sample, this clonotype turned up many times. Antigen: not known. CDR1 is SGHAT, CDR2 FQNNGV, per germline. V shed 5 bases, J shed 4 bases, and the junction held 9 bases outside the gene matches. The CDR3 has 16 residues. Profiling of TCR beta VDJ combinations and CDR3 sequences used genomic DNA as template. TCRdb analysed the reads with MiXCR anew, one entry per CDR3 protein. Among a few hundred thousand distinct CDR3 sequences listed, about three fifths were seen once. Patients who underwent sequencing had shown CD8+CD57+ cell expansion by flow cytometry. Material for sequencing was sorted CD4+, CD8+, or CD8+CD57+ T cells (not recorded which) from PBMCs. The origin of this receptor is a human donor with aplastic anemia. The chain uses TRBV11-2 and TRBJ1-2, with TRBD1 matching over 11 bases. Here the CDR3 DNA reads TGTGCCAGCAGCCAGATCGGACAGGGGGCCGTCTATGGCTACACCTTC. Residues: CASSQIGQGAVYGYTF. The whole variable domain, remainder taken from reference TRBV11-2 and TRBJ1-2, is EAGVAQSPRYKIIEKRQSVAFWCNPISGHATLYWYQQILGQGPKLLIQFQNNGVVDDSQLPKDRFSAERLKGVDSTLKIQPAKLEDSAVYLCASSQIGQGAVYGYTFGSGTRLTVV.